The source of this T cell receptor beta chain is a study of blood T cell repertoires in COVID-19. At the level of the study: The origin of the acute and convalescent COVID-19 samples was the United States, Italy and Spain.

This CDR3 is built from 12 residues. Trimming left V 4 bases short and J 4 bases short, with 8 bases between. Germline-derived CDR1 and CDR2 are SGHTS and YDEGEE. Only in-frame clones appear in the TCRdb table, and some are missing; sequencing was by immunoSEQ multiplex PCR. The sample yields some 200,000 clones, about four fifths seen once. The rearrangement joins TRBV5-8 to TRBJ1-1; TRBD1 might be the D (6 bases). This TCR derives from a woman in her forties with acute or convalescent COVID-19. Sequenced sample: peripheral blood. This chain's CDR3 is CASSLQGTEAFF. The CDR3 bases are TGTGCCAGCAGCCTACAGGGCACTGAAGCTTTCTTT.